The entry below gives a single T cell receptor (beta chain) sequence along with its context. The antigen is undetermined. This entry is derived from a study of cytotoxic CD8 clonotypes in ibrutinib-treated CLL. Background on the study: There were about 11 relapsed/refractory patients and around 15 treatment-naive patients, and fewer than 18 were IGHV unmutated. Samples had a mean of about 250,000 productive templates and some 94,000 productive rearrangements. Overall study results and limits: Exceeding age-matched healthy donors, baseline clonality also tracked the counts of circulating CD8+ T cells. Elevated clonality accompanied ibrutinib response, with a return toward baseline values at progression.

Germline values: CDR1 SGHNT, CDR2 YENEEA. V lost 7 bases, J lost 2 bases, and 21 bases lay in between. The CDR3 consists of 16 residues. Profiled with immunoSEQ multiplex PCR; TCRdb holds only in-frame clones, not every one. The sample contains approximately 200,000 clones, over 60% of which appear only once. The material sequenced was PBMCs, taken after 24 months of ibrutinib treatment. The sequence derives from a human donor with chronic lymphocytic leukemia. The chain combines TRBV11-3 with TRBJ2-7, with D possibly being TRBD1 or TRBD2 (5 bases each). CDR3 loop: CASTLKSWDGPYEQYF. CDR3 DNA: TGTGCCAGCACCCTAAAATCCTGGGACGGACCCTACGAGCAGTACTTC.